This T cell receptor (beta chain) is from a study of graft-versus-host responses after intestinal transplantation. Overall study: For two to three years after anti-thymocyte globulin induction, all recipients took tacrolimus and steroids. Study-wide findings and caveats: Some patients had graft-donor T cell macrochimerism. In their allografts, the ratios of graft-versus-host to host-versus-graft T cell clones were high. GvH clones turned up in recipient marrow; some had shown up first in ileum or blood. HvG clone declines early post-transplant were associated with peak circulating GvH levels.

CDR1 and CDR2 (germline): KGHSH, LQKENI. Trimming pared 3 bases from V and 7 bases from J, leaving 18 bases between. The CDR3 sequence is 15 residues long. TCRdb keeps only in-frame clones here, not all; method: immunoSEQ multiplex PCR. The table includes approximately 60,000 clones, under 90% detected once. Researchers processed graft tissue to release intraepithelial and lamina propria lymphocytes. Note on this clone: As yet, its antigen is unknown.

This TCR was sampled from a human patient who received an intestinal transplant, so some T cells may come from the graft donor. This specimen consisted of ileum tissue, obtained roughly 54 weeks after transplant. V is TRBV18 and J is TRBJ1-2, with D perhaps TRBD1 (5 bases). The CDR3 loop is CASSPAVARGSGYTF. DNA for the CDR3: TGTGCCAGCTCACCTGCTGTCGCCCGGGGCTCTGGCTACACCTTC.